The 15 T cell receptor beta chains given below trace back to one sample, sequenced in a study of cytomegalovirus exposure and HLA in healthy donors. Here immunoSEQ multiplex PCR was the method, and the copy in TCRdb shows in-frame clones only, minus some. The data contain roughly 330,000 clones, roughly nine tenths of them seen just once; the ten biggest clones take up more than 0.9%. The sample comprised PBMCs. These receptors were obtained from a woman in her 30s in good health and CMV-seropositive.

This chain uses TRBV19 with TRBJ1-2, with D hard to call. CDR1 is LNHDA, CDR2 SQIVND, per germline (reference sequence). This CDR3 contains 12 residues. The V and J ends lost 7 bases and 5 bases respectively, with 11 bases between them. CDR3 loop: CASNPAGYGYTF. Here the CDR3 DNA reads TGTGCCAGTAATCCAGCGGGGTATGGCTACACCTTC. The full variable domain, its missing parts supplied by reference TRBV19 and TRBJ1-2, is DGGITQSPKYLFRKEGQNVTLSCEQNLNHDAMYWYRQDPGQGLRLIYYSQIVNDFQKGDIAEGYSVSREKKESFPLTVTSAQKNPTAFYLCASNPAGYGYTFGSGTRLTVV.

The chain uses TRBV2 and TRBJ1-1, with TRBD1 matching 7 bases. The CDR3 extends over 14 amino acids. With V trimmed by 4 bases and J by 5 bases, 7 bases remained unmatched. Germline V CDR1 and CDR2: SNHLY, FYNNEI. The CDR3, as DNA: TGTGCCAGCAGTGTACCCAGGGGGGGGACTGAAGCTTTCTTT. This translates into CASSVPRGGTEAFF.

The rearrangement links TRBV9 to TRBJ2-1; 9 positions agree with TRBD2. This CDR3 region has 14 residues. V lost 7 bases, J lost 7 bases, and 9 bases stayed unmatched. CDR1 and CDR2 (germline): SGDLS, YYNGEE. The CDR3 here is CASAPGLAWNEQFF. The CDR3 bases are TGTGCCAGCGCCCCGGGACTAGCTTGGAATGAGCAGTTCTTC.

The V and J genes are TRBV28 and TRBJ2-5; no clear D gene. The CDR3 extends over 14 amino acids. CDR1 and CDR2 from the germline V gene are MDHEN and SYDVKM. V was clipped by 2 bases and J by 0 bases, with 7 bases between them. CDR3 bases: TGTGCCAGCAGTTTACCCGACCACCAAGAGACCCAGTACTTC. Translating gives CASSLPDHQETQYF.

This clone was detected only once. The rearrangement joins TRBV15 to TRBJ2-7; no clear D gene. The CDR3 spans 16 residues. Germline values: CDR1 LNHNV, CDR2 YYDKDF (reference sequence). V dropped 5 bases and J dropped 1 base, with 18 bases sitting between them. The CDR3 protein is CATSSPGTGSSYEQYF. The CDR3 DNA reads as TGTGCCACCAGCTCCCCCGGTACCGGATCTTCCTACGAGCAGTACTTC.

To note about this clone: The same CDR3 arises from other DNA sequences in this sample as well. The gene calls are TRBV27 and TRBJ2-1; D ambiguous. Trimming took off 3 bases at V and 0 bases at J, with 6 bases between the two ends. CDR1 and CDR2 (germline): MNHEY, SMNVEV (reference sequence). The CDR3 loop spans 14 amino acids. The CDR3 region is CASSLRSSYNEQFF. The CDR3 DNA sequence: TGTGCCAGCAGTTTGAGGAGCTCCTACAATGAGCAGTTCTTC.

This clone was observed a handful of times. The V and J genes are TRBV7-9 and TRBJ1-5; no firm D call. Germline V lookup: CDR1 SEHNR, CDR2 FQNEAQ (reference sequence). The CDR3 extends over 13 amino acids. Trimming took 5 bases from V and 3 from J, leaving 8 bases between them. The CDR3 DNA reads TGTGCCAGCAGCCATGGGAACAATCAGCCCCAGCATTTT. Translated, it gives CASSHGNNQPQHF. Based on the CDR3 plus reference TRBV7-9 and TRBJ1-5, the full variable domain is DTGVSQNPRHKITKRGQNVTFRCDPISEHNRLYWYRQTLGQGPEFLTYFQNEAQLEKSRLLSDRFSAERPKGSFSTLEIQRTEQGDSAMYLCASSHGNNQPQHFGDGTRLSIL.

The table lists this clone with a count of one. The chain has TRBV7-4 and TRBJ1-6; D uncertain. The CDR3 runs 11 residues. Trimming cost V 6 bases and J 9 bases, with 6 bases left between them. Germline CDR1 is SGHVT and CDR2 is SQSDAQ. The CDR3, as DNA: TGTGCCAGCAGTCACGGTTCACCCCTCCACTTT. Translation gives CASSHGSPLHF.

The chain carries TRBV7-2 and TRBJ2-3, with 7 bases that match TRBD1. This CDR3 spans 13 amino acids. Germline-derived CDR1 and CDR2 are SGHTA and FQGNSA. The V segment lost 5 bases and the J segment 4 bases; nucleotides outside the gene matches: 3. The CDR3 loop is CASSLQGADTQYF. Here the CDR3 DNA reads TGTGCCAGCAGCCTTCAGGGGGCAGATACGCAGTATTTT.

CDR3 region: CASSLETGGDEQFF. Here the CDR3 DNA reads TGTGCCAGCAGCTTAGAGACAGGGGGGGATGAGCAGTTCTTC. This rearrangement joins TRBV7-6 to TRBJ2-1; 9 bases are a match to TRBD1. CDR1 and CDR2 from the germline V gene are SGHVS and FNYEAQ. The CDR3 sequence is 14 residues long. Unmatched junction bases numbered 3, after V lost 1 base and J lost 8 bases.

This rearrangement joins TRBV7-2 to TRBJ2-2, with D possibly being TRBD2 (7 bases). In germline, CDR1 is SGHTA, CDR2 FQGNSA. CDR3 size: 15 residues. Trimming shortened V by 8 bases and J by 7 bases, and 20 bases separated the two germline ends. This chain's CDR3 is CASSQRGGRDGELFF. CDR3 sequence (DNA): TGTGCCAGCTCCCAACGAGGGGGGAGGGACGGGGAGCTGTTTTTT.

The table lists this clone with a count of one. V usage is TRBV6-5 and J usage is TRBJ1-5, with D possibly being TRBD1 (6 bases). Trimming removed 4 bases from V and 7 bases from J, with 14 bases in between. The CDR3 sequence is 14 residues long. The germline V gene encodes CDR1 MNHEY and CDR2 SVGAGI. Here the CDR3 DNA reads TGTGCCAGCAGTTTTGCCGGGGGGCAGCAGCCCCAGCATTTT. The encoded protein is CASSFAGGQQPQHF.

The chain couples TRBV7-6 to TRBJ2-5; D is undetermined. V was cut by 1 base and J by 5 bases, with 5 bases left in between. CDR3 size: 12 residues. Germline loops: CDR1 SGHVS, CDR2 FNYEAQ. CDR3 loop: CASSLVRETQYF. In DNA form, the CDR3 reads TGTGCCAGCAGCTTAGTAAGGGAGACCCAGTACTTC.

The chain employs TRBV27 and TRBJ2-5, with a tentative D call TRBD2 (5 bases). Between the trimmed V and J ends, which lost 5 bases and 4 bases, there was a span of 17 bases. CDR1 is MNHEY, CDR2 SMNVEV, per germline (reference sequence). The length of the CDR3 is 15 residues. The CDR3 loop reads CASSPGSTAGETQYF. In DNA, the CDR3 is TGTGCCAGCAGTCCCGGGTCGACGGCGGGAGAGACCCAGTACTTC.

The rearrangement links TRBV5-5 to TRBJ1-6; D is unresolved. V was cut by 0 bases and J by 6 bases, with 4 bases left in between. Germline lookup yields CDR1 SGHKS and CDR2 YYEKEE (reference sequence). The CDR3 sequence is 13 residues long. CDR3 loop: CASSLDSNSPLHF. Written as DNA, the CDR3 is TGTGCCAGCAGCTTGGACAGTAATTCACCCCTCCACTTT.